A selection of T cell receptor beta chains follows, all from one sample in a study of T cells after yellow fever vaccination. TCRdb recomputed calls from the 5' RACE reads with MiXCR, one row per CDR3 protein. The repertoire includes 300,000 to 350,000 distinct CDR3 sequences, around 4.5% of them detected once, and approximately 19% sits in the top ten. Sequences were derived from PBMCs, sampled 15 days after the yellow fever booster vaccination. Receptors were obtained from a young man who received the YFV17D yellow fever vaccine. Both conserved end residues are part of each CDR3. Each record gives: D gene, J gene, V gene, clone size, CDR3 DNA, CDR3 protein. A D gene is named only where the DNA matches it firmly. Where a row states a size, it is once, few, many or the class of an expanded clone; other rows omit it.

- TRBJ1-2 TRBV4-3 - TGCGCCAGCAGCCAATCGACGCAGCCTTCGTATGGCTACACCTTC CASSQSTQPSYGYTF
- TRBJ1-6 TRBV6-5 many TGTGCCAGCAGTTACTTGTCTGCGGTGGGTTCACCCCTCCACTTT CASSYLSAVGSPLHF
- TRBJ1-1 TRBV7-2 many TGTGCCAGCAGCTTAGGGAGGGCCACTGAAGCTTTCTTT CASSLGRATEAFF
TRBD1 TRBJ1-6 TRBV7-2 many TGTGCCAGCAGCCGAGACAGGGGCTATAATTCACCCCTCCACTTT CASSRDRGYNSPLHF
TRBD1 TRBJ1-6 TRBV30 - TGTGCCTGGAATGGACAGGGGGCCTATTCACCCCTCCACTTT CAWNGQGAYSPLHF
- TRBJ2-3 TRBV4-1 - TGCGCCAGCAGCCCGGGACTGAGTCTTAGCACAGATACGCAGTATTTT CASSPGLSLSTDTQYF
- TRBJ2-1 TRBV11-2 many TGTGCCAGCAGCCCCCCCGCCGTGGGGGCCTCCTACAATGAGCAGTTCTTC CASSPPAVGASYNEQFF
- TRBJ1-3 TRBV7-2 - TGTGCCAGCAGCCTAGCCGGGACACGCTCTGGAAACACCATATATTTT CASSLAGTRSGNTIYF
TRBD1 TRBJ2-1 TRBV12-3/TRBV12-4 - TGTGCCAGCATACCTACAGGGGGTACCTACAATGAGCAGTTCTTC CASIPTGGTYNEQFF
- TRBJ1-2 TRBV4-1 few TGCGCCAGCAGCCGAGGGGCGGAGGGTAACTATGGCTACACCTTC CASSRGAEGNYGYTF
- TRBJ1-6 TRBV4-3 few TGCGCCAGCAGCCAAGAACCTTTGGGCTTAAAGAATTCACCCCTCCACTTT CASSQEPLGLKNSPLHF
- TRBJ1-4 TRBV20-1 many TGCAGTGCTAGAGATGGCAGGCCCTATGAAAAACTGTTTTTT CSARDGRPYEKLFF
TRBD1 TRBJ1-5 TRBV20-1 many TGCAGTGCTAGAGACCCGACAGGGGGAGGCAATCAGCCCCAGCATTTT CSARDPTGGGNQPQHF
TRBD2 TRBJ2-3 TRBV7-9 few TGTGCCAGCAGCTATACCGGGACTAGCGGGGAAACGCAGTATTTT CASSYTGTSGETQYF
- TRBJ1-6 TRBV9 many TGTGCCAGCAGCTGGGAGGGGGATAATTCACCCCTCCACTTT CASSWEGDNSPLHF
TRBD2 TRBJ2-1 TRBV5-1 many TGCGCCAGCAGCCGGCAAACTAGCGGGGGGGCAGATGAGCAGTTCTTC CASSRQTSGGADEQFF
- TRBJ1-2 TRBV6-2/TRBV6-3 - TGTGCCAGCAGTTACACCAGGAGAGCTAACTATGGCTACACCTTC CASSYTRRANYGYTF
- TRBJ2-1 TRBV20-1 many TGCAGTGCCCTCCCGGACTGGGCAAATGAGCAGTTCTTC CSALPDWANEQFF
- TRBJ1-3 TRBV7-6 - TGTGCCAGCAGCTCCTCAGACATCTCTGGAAACACCATATATTTT CASSSSDISGNTIYF
- TRBJ1-6 TRBV6-1 many TGTGCCAGCAGACTCGAGGTGGATTCACCCCTCCACTTT CASRLEVDSPLHF
TRBD1 TRBJ2-5 TRBV7-9 - TGTGCCAGCAGCGCACAGGGGGCGAAGGAGACCCAGTACTTC CASSAQGAKETQYF
- TRBJ1-3 TRBV18 few TGTGCCAGCTCACCTCTCAGGGGCTCTGGAAACACCATATATTTT CASSPLRGSGNTIYF
TRBD1 TRBJ1-6 TRBV7-2 - TGTGCCAGCAGCAAAGGGGACAGTCGATCACCCCTCCACTTT CASSKGDSRSPLHF
- TRBJ1-4 TRBV20-1 few TGCAGTGCTAGGATGGACGGTAATGAAAAACTGTTTTTT CSARMDGNEKLFF
TRBD2 TRBJ2-5 TRBV18 - TGTGCCAGCTCCAAAGCGGGGGGCACAGAGACCCAGTACTTC CASSKAGGTETQYF
TRBD1 TRBJ1-5 TRBV7-2 many TGTGCCAGCAGCCCGACGGACAGGTACCAGCCCCAGCATTTT CASSPTDRYQPQHF
TRBD2 TRBJ2-7 TRBV20-1 many TGCAGTACCCCAGCCCCCCTAGCGGGGGGAGAGGAGCAGTACTTC CSTPAPLAGGEEQYF
TRBD1 TRBJ1-1 TRBV3-1 - TGTGCCAGCAGCCCCCCGGAGGGGGCGAACACTGAAGCTTTCTTT CASSPPEGANTEAFF
- TRBJ2-3 TRBV5-4 - TGTGCCAGCAGCTTGTACCAGACAGATACGCAGTATTTT CASSLYQTDTQYF
TRBD1 TRBJ1-5 TRBV7-6 few TGTGCCAGCAGCTTATTAGGAGGGGGCGCGGGTAGCAATCAGCCCCAGCATTTT CASSLLGGGAGSNQPQHF
- TRBJ1-5 TRBV11-2 - TGTGCCAGCAGTTCTAAGGGGCAGCCCCAGCATTTT CASSSKGQPQHF
- TRBJ2-5 TRBV24-1 - TGTGCCACCAGTGATTTCCAAGAGACCCAGTACTTC CATSDFQETQYF
- TRBJ1-6 TRBV4-3 many TGCGCCAGCAGCCAAGACCCAGGGCCTACGACACCCCTCCACTTT CASSQDPGPTTPLHF
- TRBJ1-2 TRBV4-3 many TGCGCCAGCAGCCAACCGGGTTTGGGGGGCTACACCTTC CASSQPGLGGYTF
- TRBJ2-7 TRBV14 few TGTGCCAGCAGACCGGCGACAGCCCCCTCCTACGAGCAGTACTTC CASRPATAPSYEQYF
- TRBJ2-3 TRBV5-6 many TGTGCCAGCAGCTTGGAGGAGGGCACAGATACGCAGTATTTT CASSLEEGTDTQYF
TRBD1 TRBJ1-1 TRBV4-3 many TGCGCCAGCAGCCAAGAAACCGGGACAGGGGGCGAGGCTTTCTTT CASSQETGTGGEAFF
- TRBJ1-2 TRBV5-4 - TGTGCCAGCAGCTTACAGGGAACCTACACCTTC CASSLQGTYTF
- TRBJ1-5 TRBV12-3/TRBV12-4 - TGTGCCAGCAGTTTAGGGGCCGGGGATAATCAGCCCCAGCATTTT CASSLGAGDNQPQHF
- TRBJ2-3 TRBV4-2 many TGTGCCAGCAGCCAAGGCCGCGGGGATACGCAGTATTTT CASSQGRGDTQYF
- TRBJ1-1 TRBV7-3 many TGTGCCAGCAGCTCAGGTGCGGAAGCTTTCTTT CASSSGAEAFF
- TRBJ2-5 TRBV12-3/TRBV12-4 many TGTGCCAGCAGCGTACTAGAGACCCAGTACTTC CASSVLETQYF
TRBD2 TRBJ2-1 TRBV12-3/TRBV12-4 - TGTGCCAGCAGTTTAGCGCGCGGCGGGGGGAACAATGAGCAGTTCTTC CASSLARGGGNNEQFF
- TRBJ1-6 TRBV5-1 many TGCGCCAGCAGCTTTGGCCCGAGCTCCTATAATTCACCCCTCCACTTT CASSFGPSSYNSPLHF
- TRBJ1-4 TRBV4-1 many TGCGCCAGCAGCCAAGATCAGAGGAGTGGGGAAAAACTGTTTTTT CASSQDQRSGEKLFF
TRBD2 TRBJ2-3 TRBV9 few TGTGCCAGCAGCGTAGAGTCGGGGAGGGGCAGAGATACGCAGTATTTT CASSVESGRGRDTQYF
- TRBJ2-5 TRBV2 - TGTGCCAGCGAGAGGGGGGCCCAGGAGACCCAGTACTTC CASERGAQETQYF
- TRBJ2-7 TRBV7-8 many TGTGCCAGCAGCTTATTATCTGGGACCCCCTACGAGCAGTACTTC CASSLLSGTPYEQYF
- TRBJ2-7 TRBV5-1 many TGCGCCAGCAGCCAAAGGACAGCCGACGAGCAGTACTTC CASSQRTADEQYF
TRBD1 TRBJ1-1 TRBV4-3 - TGCGCCAGCAGCCAAGCGAGGGGGCTGGGGGAGACTGAAGCTTTCTTT CASSQARGLGETEAFF
- TRBJ1-2 TRBV27 - TGTGCCAGCAGTTCCGCCAGCTACTATGGCTACACCTTC CASSSASYYGYTF
- TRBJ2-7 TRBV15 few TGTGCCACCAGCAGAGACCTTGCAGGGGCCTACGAGCAGTACTTC CATSRDLAGAYEQYF
- TRBJ2-3 TRBV28 - TGTGCCAGCAGTCGCCCCCGGGACACTCCAGATACGCAGTATTTT CASSRPRDTPDTQYF
- TRBJ2-7 TRBV20-1 many TGCAGTGCCTGGACAGCATACGAGCAGTACTTC CSAWTAYEQYF